The entry below gives a single T cell receptor (beta chain) sequence along with its context. TCRdb ran MiXCR on the RACE reads and lists one entry per CDR3 protein. The sample has around 360,000 distinct CDR3 sequences, about 6.3% seen once. This sample stems from a study of human T cells and chemical hapten exposure. Specified time point: patch test 2, 6 weeks after DPC sensitization. Treatment: therapeutic diphenylcyclopropenone sensitization with weekly scalp DPC. Staff drew blood before applying each patch test. Trimming removed 5 bases at V and 0 bases at J, with 11 bases between. CDR3 length equals 15 residues. Germline assignment: CDR1 SGHVS and CDR2 FQNEAQ.

The gene calls are TRBV7-8 and TRBJ1-3, with D hard to call. The sequence derives from a young woman with alopecia areata. Some clones in this sample may be carry-over from other donors' samples. The material was whole blood, obtained in connection with sensitization to the hapten diphenylcyclopropenone (DPC). Written as DNA, the CDR3 is TGTGCCAGCAGCCCCCAGCGGGTCTCTGGAAACACCATATATTTT. Its protein is CASSPQRVSGNTIYF.